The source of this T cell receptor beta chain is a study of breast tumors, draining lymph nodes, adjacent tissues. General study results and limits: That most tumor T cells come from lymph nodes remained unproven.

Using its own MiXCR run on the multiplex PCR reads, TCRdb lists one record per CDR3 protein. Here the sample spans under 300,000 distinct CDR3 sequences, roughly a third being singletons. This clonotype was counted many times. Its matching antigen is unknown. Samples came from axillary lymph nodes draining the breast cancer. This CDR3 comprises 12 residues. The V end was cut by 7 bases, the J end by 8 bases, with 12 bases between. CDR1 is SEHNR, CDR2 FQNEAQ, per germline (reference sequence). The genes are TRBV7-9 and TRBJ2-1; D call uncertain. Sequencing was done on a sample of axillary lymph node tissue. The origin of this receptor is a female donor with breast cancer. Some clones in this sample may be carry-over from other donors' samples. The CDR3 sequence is CASTYQFDEQFF. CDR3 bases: TGTGCCAGCACCTACCAGTTTGATGAGCAGTTCTTC.